This entry describes one T cell receptor beta chain. This clone was counted a single time. It lacks a known antigen. Per-nucleotide qualities are absent, and no much larger clonotype sits a single base away. V and J are truncated by 4 bases and 3 bases respectively, leaving an intervening sequence of 13 bases. Measured from the cysteine to the phenylalanine, the CDR3 is 15 residues long. Only CDR3 DNA is held: 45 bases, read in frame from base 1. The germline V gene gives CDR1 as SGHVS and CDR2 as FNYEAQ. To prepare the library, the immunoSEQ multiplex PCR assay was applied. For the multiplex PCR, a mixture combining 60 forward primers for TCR Vbeta segments and 13 reverse primers for TCR Jbeta segments was used. The CDR3 region of rearranged TCR beta genes was amplified from genomic DNA with a multiplex PCR assay. Amplified TCR beta libraries were sequenced as 87-base-pair reads on the Illumina HiSeq System. In the original analysis: A later analysis tallied 80 million to 95 million unique TCR beta chains across the 550 to 850 repertoires, and around 12 million of those chains were shared by two or more donors. Raw reads were error-corrected and collapsed into unique sequences with a nearest-neighbor algorithm that merged closely related sequences to remove PCR and sequencing errors. To assign V, D and J gene segments, CDR3 sequences were aligned to IMGT reference sequences. For a sequence to be retained, a match of at least six nucleotides was required to both a V gene segment and a J gene segment. A rearrangement was called productive if the CDR3 had no stop codons and remained in frame with V and J, and every other rearrangement was called non-productive. CDR3 was defined by IMGT convention, running from the second conserved V-encoded cysteine to the conserved J-encoded phenylalanine. The earlier analysis of around 640 of the donors excluded sequences that lacked an unambiguous match to a single V gene segment. In an earlier analysis of 587 of the donors, a V segment was called functional when productive rearrangements were above 56.7%, and segregating when the standard deviation between donors exceeded 5%. A statistical classification framework was built for diagnosing cytomegalovirus status from the catalog of TCR beta chain sequences. In a later analysis, TCR nucleotide sequences were compared against IMGT/GENE-DB human TR gene sequences so that V and J genes could be assigned. The TCRdist pipeline was used in a later analysis to assign CDR3 sequences and most-parsimonious VDJ recombination scenarios. In a later analysis, every TCR beta chain was defined by the combination of its CDR3 amino acid sequence and its V-gene family, and reads without a unique V-gene family were dropped. As a way to deal with suspected cross-contamination and a sequencing artifact, a later analysis dropped hundreds of nucleotide sequences that were highly shared and had low generation probability. In a later analysis, a clonal expansion index for each public chain was calculated from normalized within-repertoire ranks of inferred template counts. In a later analysis, generation probabilities were computed with a VDJ recombination model fitted to out-of-frame rearrangements, and the resulting probabilities were checked against IGoR. In a later analysis, hypergeometric tests were used to score TCR-TCR, TCR-HLA and TCR-CMV co-occurrence, with a repertoire-size bias correction applied to TCR pairs. A later analysis estimated false discovery rates by permuting HLA or CMV assignments 20 times. In a later analysis, co-occurring TCRs were grouped with DBSCAN, and TCRdist sequence similarity was added when clustering was performed within HLA-allele-positive subsets. Repertoires with fewer than 30,000 or more than 120,000 public chains were left out of co-occurrence clustering, as were a handful of repertoires with anomalous nucleotide sharing. What TCRdb holds here is the immuneACCESS table cut down to in-frame rearrangements. Part of the clones is not present; checked against another copy, under half of the missing clones reflect an unresolved V gene, and the others are unexplained. D and trimming were read from the DNA, whereas the V and J calls and clone size are those reported in that table. The sample yields about 190,000 clones; roughly four fifths were counted once. Around 3.3% of the sample is in the top ten clones.

In total, 666 healthy bone marrow donors made up the cohort. All cohort members were sampled while nominally healthy, although unrecorded immune exposures were likely present. The donor tested CMV seropositive and was one of the 289 seropositive cohort members. A peripheral blood sample was provided by each donor, and peripheral blood mononuclear cells were used for TCR beta sequencing. The Qiagen DNeasy Blood Extraction Kit was used to extract genomic DNA from the blood cell samples. The data were obtained in a study of cytomegalovirus exposure and HLA in healthy donors (dated 2017 in TCRdb). Turning to the overall study: In an earlier analysis of approximately 640 of the donors, around 300 Gb of sequence data and 90 million to 120 million unique TCR beta sequences from roughly 180 million T cells were reported. Approximately 330 gigabases of sequencing data and 70 million to 100 million unique TCR sequences made up an early release that covered several hundred HLA-typed donors. Among the roughly 400 genotyped donors, approximately 77% belonged to the genetic ancestry cluster associated with self-reported Caucasian donors. The study was designed to test whether signatures of past pathogen exposure could be identified by cataloging public T cell receptors. The study profiled the T cell repertoires of approximately 700 subjects by immunosequencing and related them to cytomegalovirus serostatus. A separate validation cohort of some 130 different subjects was used in addition to the 666-subject first cohort. To predict cytomegalovirus infection status, the study combined high-throughput TCR immunosequencing, statistical association of individual TCRs with disease status, and machine learning. To study patterns of TCR occurrence, a later analysis re-analyzed previously published TCR beta repertoires from several hundred donors and added high-resolution HLA genotyping. The later analysis used no new phenotypic data to find candidate immune exposures, relying instead on TCR beta sequences and their occurrence across donors. To decide whether each TCR beta V gene segment behaved as functional or pseudogenic, an earlier analysis of fewer than 750 of the donors relied on high-throughput TCR beta sequencing. Alongside the repertoire data, information on donor age, sex, ethnicity and CMV serostatus was compiled. In a later genetic analysis, genome-wide SNP genotypes for about 65% of the roughly 700 donors were used, and that subset was treated as a discovery cohort. All discovery cohort repertoires had been generated on a single sequencing platform. Both class I and class II loci were covered by HLA typing, at four-digit resolution. Typing coverage differed by locus: A, B, C, DRB1 and DQB1 were typed in about 620-630 donors, DQA1 in 500 to 550, DPA1 in 600 to 610, and DPB1 in around 440. About five DR-DQ haplotypes were treated as single units for association and clustering because of strong linkage in the cohort. Across 300 to 500 genotyped donors of the cohort, an average of about 200,000 unique TCR beta nucleotide sequences per donor were sequenced, and around 19% of those sequences were non-productive. The full study reports these points: According to a later analysis, TCR association rates differed among HLA loci, with DRB1 alleles showing the most associated TCRs and HLA-C alleles showing the fewest. In vitro tests confirmed that three of the cytomegalovirus-associated TCR beta chains recognize cytomegalovirus antigens. Only TCR beta chains were sequenced in this cohort, and the absence of alpha or paired-chain data limited detectable features. A cluster of highly shared sequence variants was judged likely to represent a technical artifact of the sequencing pipeline. Because counts were too low, about 15 rarely observed V segments, including chromosome 9 orphons, were left out of the earlier analysis of about 620 of the donors. Linkage disequilibrium might explain the correlated functional status among segregating V segments, but an unknown experimental factor could not be excluded. According to the authors, the approach could potentially be generalized to other disease states and immunological phenotypes. For the cohort, immune exposure information was limited to CMV serostatus. In a later genetic analysis, a missense DCLRE1C variant was associated with V-gene and J-gene trimming of TCR beta chains, and the association was replicated in an independent cohort. When HLA alleles, especially DR and DQ, strongly co-occurred, TCR associations were difficult to assign to individual alleles. A total of roughly 160 TCR beta chains were listed by the study as associated with cytomegalovirus. Because some donors lacked HLA typing at each locus, the association tests relied only on the typed subset. In a later analysis, most CMV-associated TCR beta chains were found to appear HLA-restricted, with HLA associations seemingly driven largely by CMV exposure. A later analysis found that HLA-associated TCR beta chains were more clonally expanded and had lower generation probabilities than equally common non-associated chains. Sequencing depth was assumed to be roughly uniform across donors in the presence/absence analyses, though that assumption may not hold. Broadly in line with IMGT annotations, most TCR beta V segments showed up in productive rearrangements about 87% or about 30% of the time in an earlier analysis of approximately 600 of the donors. While some public TCRs were present in many individuals, most TCR sequences turned up only very rarely across donors. Because the 87-base-pair reads could not distinguish some IMGT-functional V segments, including TRBV6-2 and TRBV6-3, those segments were excluded. Compared with the 666-donor mean, donors in an Asian-associated ancestry cluster had fewer N-insertions in productive TCRs, according to a later genetic analysis. In both the original and validation cohorts, the classifier was reported to diagnose cytomegalovirus status with high specificity and sensitivity. Several of the top co-occurrence clusters appeared to be linked to parvovirus B19, influenza, CMV and Epstein-Barr virus, according to a later analysis. Specific HLA alleles were associated with about 17,000 TCR beta sequences at a false discovery rate of 0.05 in a later analysis. A further reported finding was that TCR beta sequences accurately predicted the HLA-A and HLA-B alleles for most subjects in the first cohort.

The sequenced material came from PBMCs. The sequence was obtained from a woman in her twenties or thirties in good health and CMV-seropositive. The chain links TRBV7-6 with TRBJ2-4, with TRBD2 tentatively as D gene (5 bases match). The DNA sequence is given as TGTGCCAGCAGCTCGGGGTGGACCGGCAAAAACATTCAGTACTTC. The encoded protein is CASSSGWTGKNIQYF. The reference TRBV7-6 and TRBJ2-4 proteins fill in what lies around the CDR3, so the full variable domain reads GAGVSQSPRYKVTKRGQDVALRCDPISGHVSLYWYRQALGQGPEFLTYFNYEAQQDKSGLPNDRFSAERPEGSISTLTIQRTEQRDSAMYRCASSSGWTGKNIQYFGAGTRLSVL.